This T cell receptor (beta chain) was sequenced for a study of cytomegalovirus exposure and HLA in healthy donors. The PCR employed 60 Vbeta primers together with 13 Jbeta primers. Under the authors' procedure: In a later analysis, of 80 million or so unique beta chains, some 10 million appeared in at least two donors. Here immunoSEQ multiplex PCR was the method, and the copy in TCRdb shows in-frame clones only, minus some. Clonal size and the V and J genes are those of that table, whereas D and trimming came from the DNA. The sample holds 110,000 or so clones, 70% to 80% seen once. V shed 7 bases and J 5 bases; nucleotides not matched to a gene: 3. There are 14 residues in the CDR3. The germline CDR1 and CDR2 sequences are SNHLY and FYNNEI.

Sequencing was carried out using PBMCs. V usage is TRBV2 and J usage is TRBJ2-2; TRBD1 agrees at 11 bases. The source of this sequence is a woman between 35 and 50 years old in good health and CMV-seropositive. CDR3 residues: CASTGQGVTGELFF. For the CDR3, the DNA is TGTGCCAGCACGGGACAGGGGGTTACCGGGGAGCTGTTTTTT.